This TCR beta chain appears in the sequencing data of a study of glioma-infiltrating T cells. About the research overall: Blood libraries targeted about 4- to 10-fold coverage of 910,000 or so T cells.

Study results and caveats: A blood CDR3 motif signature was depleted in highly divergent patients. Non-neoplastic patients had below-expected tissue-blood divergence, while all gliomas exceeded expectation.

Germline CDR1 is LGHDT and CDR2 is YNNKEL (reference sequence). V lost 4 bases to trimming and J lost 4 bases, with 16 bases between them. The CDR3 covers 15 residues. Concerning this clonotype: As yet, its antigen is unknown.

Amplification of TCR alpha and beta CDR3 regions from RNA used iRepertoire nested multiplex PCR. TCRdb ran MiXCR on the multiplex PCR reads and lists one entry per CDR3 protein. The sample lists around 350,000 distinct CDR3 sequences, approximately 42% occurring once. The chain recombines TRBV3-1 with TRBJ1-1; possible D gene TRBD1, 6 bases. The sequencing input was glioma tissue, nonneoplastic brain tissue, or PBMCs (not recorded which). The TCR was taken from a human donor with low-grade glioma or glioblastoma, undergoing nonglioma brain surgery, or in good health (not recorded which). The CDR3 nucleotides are TGTGCCAGCAGCCCATTCTATGGAGGGGGCACTGAAGCTTTCTTT. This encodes CASSPFYGGGTEAFF.